The rows below give T cell receptor beta chains drawn from one sample of a study of blood T cell repertoires in COVID-19. Profiling relied on immunoSEQ multiplex PCR, and the TCRdb table lists in-frame clones only, not all of them. The sample holds about 140,000 clones, 87% seen once. The sequenced material came from PBMCs or T cells enriched from blood (not recorded which). These TCRs come from a man aged 55 to 70 who had recovered from COVID-19. The CDR3 runs from the conserved cysteine through the conserved F or W. D genes are given only for firm matches. Rows give clone size only sometimes, using once, few, many, or a class for an expanded clone.

abundance,j_gene,d_gene,v_gene,CDR3nt,CDR3aa
NA,TRBJ1-3,NA,TRBV7-2,TGTGCCAGCCGGTATTCTGGAAACACCATATATTTT,CASRYSGNTIYF
NA,TRBJ2-3,NA,TRBV21-1,TGTGCCAGCAGCCCACCGGGACAAAGGGAGACAGATACGCAGTATTTT,CASSPPGQRETDTQYF
NA,TRBJ2-4,NA,TRBV3-1/TRBV3-2,TGTGCCAGCAGCCGGACTAACCGCGCAAACATTCAGTACTTC,CASSRTNRANIQYF
NA,TRBJ2-7,TRBD2,TRBV2,TGTGCCAGCAGGGAGACTAGCGTGAACTACGAGCAGTACTTC,CASRETSVNYEQYF
NA,TRBJ1-3,NA,TRBV18,TGTGCCAGCTCACCCGTTCAGGGCCCGGACACCATATATTTT,CASSPVQGPDTIYF
NA,TRBJ2-3,NA,TRBV10-2,TGCGCCAGCAGTGAATGGTCCGATTTTAGTATATATGGCACAGATACGCAGTATTTT,CASSEWSDFSIYGTDTQYF
NA,TRBJ2-2,NA,TRBV2,TGTGCCAGCAGTGAAACAAGCACCGGGGAGCTGTTTTTT,CASSETSTGELFF
NA,TRBJ2-7,TRBD2,TRBV7-9,TGTGCCAGCAGCTCCCCAGGACTAGTATCCTACGAGCAGTACTTC,CASSSPGLVSYEQYF
NA,TRBJ2-1,NA,TRBV7-9,TGTGCCAGCAGCTTAGACGCTATTTACAATGAGCAGTTCTTC,CASSLDAIYNEQFF
NA,TRBJ2-2,NA,TRBV2,TGTGCCAGCAGCCGGACAGCGAACACCGGGGAGCTGTTTTTT,CASSRTANTGELFF
NA,TRBJ2-7,NA,TRBV13,TGTGCCAGCAGCTTAGGTACAGGGACGATATACGAGCAGTACTTC,CASSLGTGTIYEQYF
once,TRBJ2-7,NA,TRBV3-1/TRBV3-2,TGTGCCAGCAGCCAAGGCGTAGCCCACGAGCAGTACTTC,CASSQGVAHEQYF
once,TRBJ2-1,NA,TRBV28,TGTGCCAGCAGAGGGGGCTCCTACAATGAGCAGTTCTTC,CASRGGSYNEQFF
few,TRBJ1-2,NA,TRBV5-4,TGTGCCAGCAGCGTCCTCCAGGGGAACTATGGCTACACCTTC,CASSVLQGNYGYTF
NA,TRBJ1-2,NA,TRBV10-3,TGTGCCATCAGTGCCACTTGGGAGAACTATGGCTACACCTTC,CAISATWENYGYTF
NA,TRBJ2-1,NA,TRBV24-1,TGTGCCACCAGTTTTACGCGAACCAATGAGCAGTTCTTC,CATSFTRTNEQFF
NA,TRBJ2-5,TRBD2,TRBV27,TGTGCCAGCAATAAAAGCGGGAGAAGTAAAGAGACCCAGTACTTC,CASNKSGRSKETQYF
NA,TRBJ1-5,NA,TRBV27,TGTGCCAGCAGTGCGTACAGGGATGATCAGCCCCAGCATTTT,CASSAYRDDQPQHF
NA,TRBJ1-1,NA,TRBV7-2,TGTGCCAGCAGCCCGGCGGGGATCGGTGAAGCTTTCTTT,CASSPAGIGEAFF
NA,TRBJ1-2,TRBD1,TRBV7-9,TGTGCCAGCAGCGCGAACGGGGACAGAGCTAACTATGGCTACACCTTC,CASSANGDRANYGYTF
NA,TRBJ2-7,TRBD2,TRBV7-2,TGTGCCAGCAGCTTTGGGACTAGCGTTCCCTACGAGCAGTACTTC,CASSFGTSVPYEQYF
NA,TRBJ1-1,NA,TRBV3-1/TRBV3-2,TGTGCCAGCAGCCCGAGACAGAACACTGAAGCTTTCTTT,CASSPRQNTEAFF
NA,TRBJ1-3,NA,TRBV7-9,TGTGCCAGCAGCTTAGCAGGGACTAGAAACACCATATATTTT,CASSLAGTRNTIYF
NA,TRBJ1-5,TRBD1,TRBV19,TGTGCCAGTAGTATCTTGGGACAGGGCGGTCAGCCCCAGCATTTT,CASSILGQGGQPQHF
NA,TRBJ1-2,TRBD1,TRBV18,TGTGCCAGCTCAGCGACCAGGGGGGACTATGGCTACACCTTC,CASSATRGDYGYTF
NA,TRBJ2-7,TRBD1,TRBV7-6,TGTGCCAGCAGCTTCGGGACAGGGGGCGGAGAGCAGTACTTC,CASSFGTGGGEQYF
NA,TRBJ2-7,TRBD2,TRBV23-1,TGCGCCACACTAGCGGGTCTCTCCTACGAGCAGTACTTC,CATLAGLSYEQYF
NA,TRBJ1-1,NA,TRBV28,TGTGCCAGCAGAAGTCCGGGGGGCACTGAAGCTTTCTTT,CASRSPGGTEAFF